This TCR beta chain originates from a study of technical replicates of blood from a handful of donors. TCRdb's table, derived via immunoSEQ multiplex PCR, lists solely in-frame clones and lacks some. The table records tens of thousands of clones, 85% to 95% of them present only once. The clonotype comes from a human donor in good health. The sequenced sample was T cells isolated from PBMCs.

CDR3 in DNA: TGTGCCAGCAGCTTACAGCGGGACGCAGATACGCAGTATTTT. The encoded protein is CASSLQRDADTQYF. The genes are TRBV7-2 and TRBJ2-3; 7 bases map to TRBD2. Trimming cost V 2 bases and J 4 bases; bases outside gene matches: 3. CDR3 length: 14 amino acids. The germline V gene has CDR1 SGHTA and CDR2 FQGNSA. Full variable domain (remainder filled in from reference TRBV7-2 and TRBJ2-3): GAGVSQSPSNKVTEKGKDVELRCDPISGHTALYWYRQSLGQGLEFLIYFQGNSAPDKSGLPSDRFSAERTGGSVSTLTIQRTQQEDSAVYLCASSLQRDADTQYFGPGTRLTVL.